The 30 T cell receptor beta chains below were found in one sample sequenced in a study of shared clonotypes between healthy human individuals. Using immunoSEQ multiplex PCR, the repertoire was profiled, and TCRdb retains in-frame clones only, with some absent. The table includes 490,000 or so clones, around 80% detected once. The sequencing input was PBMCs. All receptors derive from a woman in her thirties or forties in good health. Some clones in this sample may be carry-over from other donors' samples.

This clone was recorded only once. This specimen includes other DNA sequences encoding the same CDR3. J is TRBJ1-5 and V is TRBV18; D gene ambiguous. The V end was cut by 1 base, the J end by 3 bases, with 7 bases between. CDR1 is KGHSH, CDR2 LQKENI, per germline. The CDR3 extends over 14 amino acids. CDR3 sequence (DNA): TGTGCCAGCTCACCACTGGGCTCCAATCAGCCCCAGCATTTT. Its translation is CASSPLGSNQPQHF.

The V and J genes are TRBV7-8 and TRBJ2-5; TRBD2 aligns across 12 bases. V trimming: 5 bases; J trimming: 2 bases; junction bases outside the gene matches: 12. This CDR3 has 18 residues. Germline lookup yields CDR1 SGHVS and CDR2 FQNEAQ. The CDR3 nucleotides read TGTGCCAGCAGCACCGCTAGCGGGAGGGACGGCCCTCAAGAGACCCAGTACTTC. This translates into CASSTASGRDGPQETQYF. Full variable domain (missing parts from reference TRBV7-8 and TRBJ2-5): GAGVSQSPRYKVAKRGQDVALRCDPISGHVSLFWYQQALGQGPEFLTYFQNEAQLDKSGLPSDRFFAERPEGSVSTLKIQRTQQEDSAVYLCASSTASGRDGPQETQYFGPGTRLLVL.

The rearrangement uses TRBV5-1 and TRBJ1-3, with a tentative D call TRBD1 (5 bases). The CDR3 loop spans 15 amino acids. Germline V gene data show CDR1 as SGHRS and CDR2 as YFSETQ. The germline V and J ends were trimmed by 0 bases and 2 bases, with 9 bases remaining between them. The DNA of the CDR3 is TGCGCCAGCAGCTTGGGGGGCTCTGCTGGAAACACCATATATTTT. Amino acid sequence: CASSLGGSAGNTIYF. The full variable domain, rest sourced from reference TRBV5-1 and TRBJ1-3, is KAGVTQTPRYLIKTRGQQVTLSCSPISGHRSVSWYQQTPGQGLQFLFEYFSETQRNKGNFPGRFSGRQFSNSRSEMNVSTLELGDSALYLCASSLGGSAGNTIYFGEGSWLTVV.

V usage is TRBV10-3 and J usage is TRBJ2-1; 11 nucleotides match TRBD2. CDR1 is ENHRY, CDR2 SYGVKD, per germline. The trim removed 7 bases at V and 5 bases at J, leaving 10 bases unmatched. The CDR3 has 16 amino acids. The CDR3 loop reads CAINFGGLAANNEQFF. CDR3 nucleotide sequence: TGTGCCATCAATTTCGGGGGACTAGCGGCAAACAATGAGCAGTTCTTC.

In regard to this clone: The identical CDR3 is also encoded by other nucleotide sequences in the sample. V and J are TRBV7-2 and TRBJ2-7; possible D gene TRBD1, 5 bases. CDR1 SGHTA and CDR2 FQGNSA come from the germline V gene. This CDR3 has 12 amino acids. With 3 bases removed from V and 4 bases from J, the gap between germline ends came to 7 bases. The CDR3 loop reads CASSLQGYEQYF. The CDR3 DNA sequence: TGTGCCAGCAGCTTGCAGGGATACGAGCAGTACTTC.

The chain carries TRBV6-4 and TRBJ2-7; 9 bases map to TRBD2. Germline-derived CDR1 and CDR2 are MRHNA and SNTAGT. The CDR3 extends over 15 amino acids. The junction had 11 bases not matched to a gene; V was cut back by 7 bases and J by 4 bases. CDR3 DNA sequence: TGTGCCAGCAATCCAGCGGGAGGACTGACATACGAGCAGTACTTC. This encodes CASNPAGGLTYEQYF.

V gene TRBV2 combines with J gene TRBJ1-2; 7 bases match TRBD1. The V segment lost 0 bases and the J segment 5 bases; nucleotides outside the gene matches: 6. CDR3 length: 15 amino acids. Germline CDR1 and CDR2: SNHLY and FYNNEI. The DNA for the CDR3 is TGTGCCAGCAGTGAAGCCTCTTCGACAGGGTATGGCTACACCTTC. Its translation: CASSEASSTGYGYTF.

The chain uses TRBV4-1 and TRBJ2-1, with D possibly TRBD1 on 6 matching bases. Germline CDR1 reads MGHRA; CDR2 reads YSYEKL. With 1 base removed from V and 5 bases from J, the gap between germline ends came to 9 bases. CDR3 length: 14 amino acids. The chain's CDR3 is CASSQADSHNEQFF. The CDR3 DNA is TGCGCCAGCAGCCAAGCGGACAGTCACAATGAGCAGTTCTTC.

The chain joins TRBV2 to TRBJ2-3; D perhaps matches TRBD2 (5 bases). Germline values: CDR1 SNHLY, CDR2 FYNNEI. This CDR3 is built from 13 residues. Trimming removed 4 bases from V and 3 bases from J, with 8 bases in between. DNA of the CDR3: TGTGCCAGCAGTGTGGACTCAACAGATACGCAGTATTTT. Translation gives CASSVDSTDTQYF. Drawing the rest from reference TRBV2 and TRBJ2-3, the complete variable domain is EPEVTQTPSHQVTQMGQEVILRCVPISNHLYFYWYRQILGQKVEFLVSFYNNEISEKSEIFDDQFSVERPDGSNFTLKIRSTKLEDSAMYFCASSVDSTDTQYFGPGTRLTVL.

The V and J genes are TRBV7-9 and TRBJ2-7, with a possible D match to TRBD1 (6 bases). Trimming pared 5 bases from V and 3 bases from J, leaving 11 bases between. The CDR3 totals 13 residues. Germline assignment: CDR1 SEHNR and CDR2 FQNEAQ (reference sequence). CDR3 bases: TGTGCCAGCAGCCCCGGGACAAGCTACGAGCAGTACTTC. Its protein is CASSPGTSYEQYF.

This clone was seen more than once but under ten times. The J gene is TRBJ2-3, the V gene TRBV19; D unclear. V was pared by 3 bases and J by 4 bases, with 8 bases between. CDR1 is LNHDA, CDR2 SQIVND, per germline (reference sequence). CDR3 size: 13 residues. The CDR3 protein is CASSISAADTQYF. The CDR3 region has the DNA TGTGCCAGTAGTATTTCCGCGGCAGATACGCAGTATTTT.

The CDR3 DNA is TGTGCCAGCAGTTGGGGTCTAGCGGGAGGGCCCAAAAACATTCAGTACTTC. As protein: CASSWGLAGGPKNIQYF. This chain connects TRBV28 to TRBJ2-4, with 12 bases lining up with TRBD2. V lost 4 bases, J lost 2 bases, and 6 bases stayed unmatched. The CDR3 sequence is 17 residues long. In germline, CDR1 is MDHEN, CDR2 SYDVKM. The entire variable domain, with the rest obtained from reference TRBV28 and TRBJ2-4, is as follows: DVKVTQSSRYLVKRTGEKVFLECVQDMDHENMFWYRQDPGLGLRLIYFSYDVKMKEKGDIPEGYSVSREKKERFSLILESASTNQTSMYLCASSWGLAGGPKNIQYFGAGTRLSVL.

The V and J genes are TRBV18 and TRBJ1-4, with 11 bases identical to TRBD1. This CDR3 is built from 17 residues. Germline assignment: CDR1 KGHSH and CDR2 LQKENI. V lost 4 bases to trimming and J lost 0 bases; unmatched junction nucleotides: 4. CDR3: CASSLDRGPSTNEKLFF. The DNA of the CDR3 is TGTGCCAGCTCACTGGACAGGGGGCCTTCAACTAATGAAAAACTGTTTTTT.

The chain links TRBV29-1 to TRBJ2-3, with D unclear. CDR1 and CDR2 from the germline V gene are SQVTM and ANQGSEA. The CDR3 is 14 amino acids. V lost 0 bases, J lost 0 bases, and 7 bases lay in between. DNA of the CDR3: TGCAGCGTTGAAGAGGGTCCTAGCACAGATACGCAGTATTTT. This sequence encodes CSVEEGPSTDTQYF.

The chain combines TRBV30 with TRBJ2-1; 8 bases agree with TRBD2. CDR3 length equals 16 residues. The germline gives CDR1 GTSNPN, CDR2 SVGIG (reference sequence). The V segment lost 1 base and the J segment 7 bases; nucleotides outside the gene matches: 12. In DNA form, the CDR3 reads TGTGCCTGGAGTGCTTTTAGCGGGGCGATGGGGAATGAGCAGTTCTTC. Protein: CAWSAFSGAMGNEQFF. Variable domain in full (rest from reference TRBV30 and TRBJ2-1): SQTIHQWPATLVQPVGSPLSLECTVEGTSNPNLYWYRQAAGRGLQLLFYSVGIGQISSEVPQNLSASRPQDRQFILSSKKLLLSDSGFYLCAWSAFSGAMGNEQFFGPGTRLTVL.

The CDR3 region is CASSGGISPKLFF. The DNA of the CDR3 is TGCGCCAGCAGTGGGGGCATTTCGCCAAAACTGTTTTTT. The rearrangement uses TRBV10-2 and TRBJ1-4; D is perhaps TRBD1 (5 bases). The CDR3 spans 13 residues. V lost 4 bases and J 10 bases, leaving 13 bases between the germline ends. The germline V gene has CDR1 WSHSY and CDR2 SAAADI.

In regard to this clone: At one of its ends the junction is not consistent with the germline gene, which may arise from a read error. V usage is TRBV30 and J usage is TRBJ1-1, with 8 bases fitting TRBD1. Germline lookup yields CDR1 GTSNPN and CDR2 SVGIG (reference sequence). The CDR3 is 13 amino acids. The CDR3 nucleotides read TGTGCCTGGAAGACAGGGGACGGCACTAAAGCTTTCTTT. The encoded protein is CAWKTGDGTKAFF.

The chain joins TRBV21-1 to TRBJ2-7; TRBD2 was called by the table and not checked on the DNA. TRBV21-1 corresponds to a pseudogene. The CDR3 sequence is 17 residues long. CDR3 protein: CASSKGVWSGRVYEQYF. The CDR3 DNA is TGTGCCAGCAGCAAAGGGGTTTGGAGCGGGAGGGTATACGAGCAGTACTTC.

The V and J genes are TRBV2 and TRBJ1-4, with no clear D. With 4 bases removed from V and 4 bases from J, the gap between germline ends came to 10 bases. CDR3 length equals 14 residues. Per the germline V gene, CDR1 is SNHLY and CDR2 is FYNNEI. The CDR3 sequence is CASSASGSNEKLFF. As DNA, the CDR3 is TGTGCCAGCAGTGCCTCCGGTAGTAATGAAAAACTGTTTTTT.

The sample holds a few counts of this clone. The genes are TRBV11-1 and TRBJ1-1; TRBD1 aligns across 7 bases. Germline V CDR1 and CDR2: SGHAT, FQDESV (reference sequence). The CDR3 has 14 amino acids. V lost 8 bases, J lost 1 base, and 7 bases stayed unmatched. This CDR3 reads CASGLYRGNTEAFF. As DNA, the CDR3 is TGTGCCAGCGGATTATACAGGGGGAACACTGAAGCTTTCTTT. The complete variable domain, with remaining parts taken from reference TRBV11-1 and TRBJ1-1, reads EAEVAQSPRYKITEKSQAVAFWCDPISGHATLYWYRQILGQGPELLVQFQDESVVDDSQLPKDRFSAERLKGVDSTLKIQPAELGDSAMYLCASGLYRGNTEAFFGQGTRLTVV.

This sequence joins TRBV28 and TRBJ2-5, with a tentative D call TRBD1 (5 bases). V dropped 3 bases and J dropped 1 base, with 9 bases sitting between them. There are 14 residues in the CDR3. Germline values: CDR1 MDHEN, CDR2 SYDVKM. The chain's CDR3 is CASSFTGAQETQYF. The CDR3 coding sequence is TGTGCCAGCAGTTTTACAGGAGCCCAAGAGACCCAGTACTTC.

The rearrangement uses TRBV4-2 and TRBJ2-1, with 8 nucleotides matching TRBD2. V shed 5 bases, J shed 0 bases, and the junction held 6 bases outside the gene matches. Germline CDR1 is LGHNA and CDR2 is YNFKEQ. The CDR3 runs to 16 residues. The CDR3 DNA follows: TGTGCCAGCAGCAAAGGGGGGACTAGCTCCTACAATGAGCAGTTCTTC. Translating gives CASSKGGTSSYNEQFF.

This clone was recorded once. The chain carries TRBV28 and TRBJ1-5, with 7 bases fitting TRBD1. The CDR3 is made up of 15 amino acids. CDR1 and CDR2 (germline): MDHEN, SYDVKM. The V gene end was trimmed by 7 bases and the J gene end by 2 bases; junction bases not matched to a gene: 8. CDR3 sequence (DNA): TGTGCCAGCAACATCCAGGGGGGTCGCAATCAGCCCCAGCATTTT. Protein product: CASNIQGGRNQPQHF.

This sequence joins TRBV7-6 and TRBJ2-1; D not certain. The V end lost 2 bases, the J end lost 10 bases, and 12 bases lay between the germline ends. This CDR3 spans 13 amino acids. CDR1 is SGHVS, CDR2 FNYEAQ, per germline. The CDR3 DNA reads TGTGCCAGCAGCTTATCTCTCGGCCTAGAGCAGTTCTTC. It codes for CASSLSLGLEQFF.

CDR3 amino acids: CACRTSGRHNEQFF. The CDR3 DNA sequence: TGTGCCTGCCGGACTAGCGGGAGACACAATGAGCAGTTCTTC. The V call is TRBV30, the J call TRBJ2-1, with TRBD2 identical over 13 bases. The V and J ends lost 6 bases and 5 bases, in that order; junction bases with no gene match: 4. CDR1 and CDR2 from the germline V gene are GTSNPN and SVGIG (reference sequence). CDR3 length: 14 amino acids. The full variable domain, its missing parts supplied by reference TRBV30 and TRBJ2-1, is SQTIHQWPATLVQPVGSPLSLECTVEGTSNPNLYWYRQAAGRGLQLLFYSVGIGQISSEVPQNLSASRPQDRQFILSSKKLLLSDSGFYLCACRTSGRHNEQFFGPGTRLTVL.

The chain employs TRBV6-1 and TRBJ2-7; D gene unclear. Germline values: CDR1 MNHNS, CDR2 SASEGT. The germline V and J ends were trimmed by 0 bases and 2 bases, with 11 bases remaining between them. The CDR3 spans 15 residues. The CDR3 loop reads CASSEAGWSTYEQYF. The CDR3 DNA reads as TGTGCCAGCAGTGAAGCGGGTTGGTCAACCTACGAGCAGTACTTC.

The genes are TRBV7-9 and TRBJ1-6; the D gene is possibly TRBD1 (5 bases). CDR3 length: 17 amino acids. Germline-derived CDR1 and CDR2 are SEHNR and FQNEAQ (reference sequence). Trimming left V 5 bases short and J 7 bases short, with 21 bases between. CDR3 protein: CASSEKGKGASNSPLHF. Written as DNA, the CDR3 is TGTGCCAGCAGCGAAAAGGGGAAGGGAGCCTCAAATTCACCCCTCCACTTT.

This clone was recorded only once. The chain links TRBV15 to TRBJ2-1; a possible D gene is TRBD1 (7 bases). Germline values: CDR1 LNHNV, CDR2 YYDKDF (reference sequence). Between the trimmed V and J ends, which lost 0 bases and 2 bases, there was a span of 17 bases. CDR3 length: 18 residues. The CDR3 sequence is CATSRDASGGGTYNEQFF. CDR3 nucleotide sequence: TGTGCCACCAGCAGAGATGCCTCAGGGGGAGGCACCTACAATGAGCAGTTCTTC. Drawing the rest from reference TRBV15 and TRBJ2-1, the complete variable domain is DAMVIQNPRYQVTQFGKPVTLSCSQTLNHNVMYWYQQKSSQAPKLLFHYYDKDFNNEADTPDNFQSRRPNTSFCFLDIRSPGLGDTAMYLCATSRDASGGGTYNEQFFGPGTRLTVL.

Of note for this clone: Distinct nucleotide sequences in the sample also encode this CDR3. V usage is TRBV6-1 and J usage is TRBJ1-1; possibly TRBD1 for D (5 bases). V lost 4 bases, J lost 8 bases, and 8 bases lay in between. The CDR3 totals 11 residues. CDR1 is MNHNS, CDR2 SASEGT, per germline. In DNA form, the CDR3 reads TGTGCCAGCAGTGGGACAAGGGAAGCTTTCTTT. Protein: CASSGTREAFF.

For the CDR3, the DNA is TGTGCCAGCAGTGATTGGCGCGGGACGAGGGCCATTGAAGCTTTCTTT. Residues: CASSDWRGTRAIEAFF. The chain has TRBV6-1 and TRBJ1-1; the D gene is possibly TRBD1 (5 bases). Trimming cost V 3 bases and J 7 bases, with 21 bases left between them. The germline V gene has CDR1 MNHNS and CDR2 SASEGT. The CDR3 is 16 residues long.